Below are 27 T cell receptor beta chains sequenced from a single sample in a study of cytomegalovirus exposure and HLA in healthy donors. The PCR made use of 60 Vbeta and 13 Jbeta primers. TCRdb keeps only in-frame clones here, not all; method: immunoSEQ multiplex PCR. The data contain about 140,000 clones, around 79% of them singletons. The sample consisted of PBMCs. These receptors all come from a woman between 35 and 50 years old in good health and CMV-seronegative.

The chain has TRBV7-3 and TRBJ2-1; 8 bases map to TRBD1. The germline V gene encodes CDR1 SGHTA and CDR2 FQGTGA. V gave up 5 bases and J gave up 5 bases; unmatched junction bases: 11. There are 16 residues in the CDR3. The CDR3 sequence is CASSPQGADRNNEQFF. The CDR3 nucleotides are TGTGCCAGCAGCCCCCAGGGGGCGGATAGAAACAATGAGCAGTTCTTC.

The chain couples TRBV10-1 to TRBJ2-2, with 7 nucleotides matching TRBD1. The CDR3 runs to 14 residues. The J segment lost 2 bases and the V segment lost 7 bases, leaving 4 bases of the junction unmatched. The germline CDR1 and CDR2 sequences are WNHNN and SYGVQD (reference sequence). This CDR3 reads CASKQGDNTGELFF. Here the CDR3 DNA reads TGCGCCAGCAAGCAGGGGGATAACACCGGGGAGCTGTTTTTT.

The J gene is TRBJ1-1, the V gene TRBV2; no reliable D call. The CDR3 spans 14 residues. Per germline, CDR1 SNHLY and CDR2 FYNNEI. V gave up 4 bases and J gave up 4 bases, with 13 bases separating them. The CDR3 sequence is CASSGFTSGTEAFF. Here the CDR3 DNA reads TGTGCCAGCAGTGGATTCACCTCAGGCACTGAAGCTTTCTTT.

The J gene is TRBJ2-5, the V gene TRBV6-1; TRBD1 is a possible D gene (5 bases). The V gene's germline CDR1 is MNHNS and CDR2 SASEGT. This CDR3 spans 14 amino acids. Trimming left V 10 bases short and J 0 bases short, with 15 bases between. The CDR3 here is CATAGKTYQETQYF. CDR3 DNA: TGTGCCACCGCAGGGAAGACGTACCAAGAGACCCAGTACTTC.

This clone was detected a few times. The genes are TRBV5-8 and TRBJ1-3; D is unclear. CDR1 SGHTS and CDR2 YDEGEE come from the germline V gene. V lost 7 bases and J 0 bases, leaving 17 bases between the germline ends. CDR3 size: 16 residues. The CDR3: CASFPQTFHSGNTIYF. CDR3 nucleotide sequence: TGTGCCAGCTTCCCCCAGACTTTCCACTCTGGAAACACCATATATTTT.

This chain connects TRBV27 to TRBJ2-7, with D tentatively TRBD2 (5 bases). The CDR3 extends over 16 amino acids. Germline lookup yields CDR1 MNHEY and CDR2 SMNVEV (reference sequence). Trimming left V 3 bases short and J 5 bases short, with 20 bases between. In DNA, the CDR3 is TGTGCCAGCAGTTTGTTTGAGGGAAGCCCTAGGGACGAGCAGTACTTC. As protein: CASSLFEGSPRDEQYF.

This sequence joins TRBV5-6 and TRBJ2-1, with TRBD2 matching over 11 bases. Germline CDR1 reads SGHDT; CDR2 reads YYEEEE. The CDR3 is 17 residues long. The V and J ends lost 5 bases and 6 bases, in that order; junction bases with no gene match: 13. The CDR3 is CASSQIPTSGIGNEQFF. The CDR3, as DNA: TGTGCCAGCAGTCAGATCCCGACTAGCGGGATTGGCAATGAGCAGTTCTTC.

The J gene is TRBJ2-1, the V gene TRBV6-1; 10 bases line up with TRBD1. The CDR3 is 14 residues long. V was clipped by 4 bases and J by 6 bases; unmatched bases: 3. The V gene's germline CDR1 is MNHNS and CDR2 SASEGT. The DNA of the CDR3 is TGTGCCAGCAGTGGACAGGGGGCAAGCAATGAGCAGTTCTTC. Protein sequence: CASSGQGASNEQFF.

The gene calls are TRBV6-5 and TRBJ2-1; weak D call: TRBD2 (6 bases). Per the germline V gene, CDR1 is MNHEY and CDR2 is SVGAGI. This CDR3 region has 13 residues. V dropped 5 bases and J dropped 4 bases, with 9 bases sitting between them. CDR3 nucleotides: TGTGCCAGCAGTCCACGGGGGTACAATGAGCAGTTCTTC. This codes for CASSPRGYNEQFF.

The sample holds many counts of this clone. J is TRBJ1-5 and V is TRBV19; D call uncertain. Germline values: CDR1 LNHDA, CDR2 SQIVND (reference sequence). This CDR3 has 13 amino acids. V was cut by 7 bases and J by 9 bases, with 16 bases left in between. In nucleotides, the CDR3 is TGTGCCAGTACCCGGGGAATCTCGTCGCCCCAGCATTTT. This sequence encodes CASTRGISSPQHF.

The chain carries TRBV30 and TRBJ2-7, with 7 bases that match TRBD2. The ends lost 4 bases at V and 5 bases at J; junction bases unmatched: 5. The CDR3 is made up of 12 amino acids. Germline lookup yields CDR1 GTSNPN and CDR2 SVGIG (reference sequence). The CDR3 loop is CAWTDSGNEQYF. CDR3 bases: TGTGCCTGGACTGACAGCGGGAACGAGCAGTACTTC.

V gene TRBV21-1 combines with J gene TRBJ1-5; TRBD1, as called in the table, went unchecked against the DNA. TRBV21-1 is given as a pseudogene. The CDR3 has 15 residues. The CDR3 spells CASSKGSGPDQPQHF. CDR3 DNA: TGTGCCAGCAGCAAAGGTTCAGGGCCTGATCAGCCCCAGCATTTT.

J is TRBJ1-2 and V is TRBV11-2, with D unresolved. The CDR3 has 15 residues. Germline V gene sequence: CDR1 SGHAT, CDR2 FQNNGV. V shed 5 bases and J shed 2 bases, with 15 bases lying between them. The CDR3 DNA reads as TGTGCCAGCAGCACCCCGGTTACAGAGAACTATGGCTACACCTTC. This encodes CASSTPVTENYGYTF.

The chain is built from TRBV5-6 and TRBJ1-4, with a tentative D call TRBD1 (5 bases). V was pared by 0 bases and J by 3 bases, with 12 bases between. Germline lookup yields CDR1 SGHDT and CDR2 YYEEEE. The CDR3 sequence is 16 residues long. This CDR3 reads CASSLGPWGANEKLFF. The CDR3 bases are TGTGCCAGCAGCTTGGGACCTTGGGGGGCTAATGAAAAACTGTTTTTT.

This sequence joins TRBV11-2 and TRBJ2-2, with D possibly matching TRBD2 (5 bases). V lost 6 bases and J lost 2, with 10 bases in between. Per the germline V gene, CDR1 is SGHAT and CDR2 is FQNNGV. The CDR3 consists of 14 residues. CDR3 bases: TGTGCCAGCAGGTCCGGGATCAACACCGGGGAGCTGTTTTTT. Translated, it gives CASRSGINTGELFF.

In its sample, this clone was seen once. The CDR3 DNA reads TGCGCCAGCAGCCAAGCAGGGCCGACTGGGGCCAACGTCCTGACTTTC. This encodes CASSQAGPTGANVLTF. The chain carries TRBV4-3 and TRBJ2-6, with a tentative D call TRBD1 (5 bases). The CDR3 is made up of 16 amino acids. Germline assignment: CDR1 LGHNA and CDR2 YSLEER. Trimming took 1 base from V and 2 from J, leaving 9 bases between them.

This rearrangement joins TRBV10-3 to TRBJ2-7; possibly TRBD2 for D (7 bases). CDR1 is ENHRY, CDR2 SYGVKD, per germline. The V and J ends lost 6 bases and 5 bases respectively, with 17 bases between them. This CDR3 region has 14 residues. CDR3 DNA: TGTGCCATCAGCGGGGGGACAAGCGCCAACGAGCAGTACTTC. Amino acids: CAISGGTSANEQYF.

This chain joins TRBV7-2 and TRBJ2-7; 7 nucleotides line up with TRBD1. Germline trimming cut 2 bases from V and 0 bases from J; bases unmatched to any gene: 10. Germline V gene sequence: CDR1 SGHTA, CDR2 FQGNSA. This CDR3 has 17 residues. CDR3: CASSLTRQGRISYEQYF. CDR3 in DNA: TGTGCCAGCAGCTTAACTAGACAGGGTAGGATCTCCTACGAGCAGTACTTC.

This clone was found a few times. V and J are TRBV27 and TRBJ2-7; D remains unclear. The CDR3 sequence is 15 residues long. Germline values: CDR1 MNHEY, CDR2 SMNVEV (reference sequence). The V end lost 3 bases, the J end lost 7 bases, and 19 bases lay between the germline ends. Here the CDR3 DNA reads TGTGCCAGCAGTTTTAAAAACTCCCCCTTATGGGAGCAGTACTTC. It codes for CASSFKNSPLWEQYF.

The chain employs TRBV7-2 and TRBJ2-3; 8 bases align to TRBD1. CDR1 is SGHTA and CDR2 is FQGNSA in the germline V gene. Trimming took 1 base from V and 0 from J; bases not matched to a gene: 3. This CDR3 spans 16 amino acids. DNA of the CDR3: TGTGCCAGCAGCTTAGGGACAGGGCGCAGCACAGATACGCAGTATTTT. Translating it yields CASSLGTGRSTDTQYF.

A few counts support this clone. This sequence joins TRBV6-4 and TRBJ1-1; TRBD1 is a possible D gene (5 bases). Trimming took off 4 bases at V and 5 bases at J, with 11 bases between the two ends. The germline CDR1 and CDR2 sequences are MRHNA and SNTAGT. This CDR3 has 13 amino acids. CDR3 nucleotide sequence: TGTGCCAGCAGTGCTAATGCAGGGACTGAAGCTTTCTTT. The encoded protein is CASSANAGTEAFF.

The CDR3 DNA follows: TGTGCCATCAGTGGGACGGGACAAGGAGGAGAAGCTTTCTTT. Protein product: CAISGTGQGGEAFF. V gene TRBV10-3 combines with J gene TRBJ1-1; D is possibly TRBD1 (6 bases). V shed 4 bases and J shed 8 bases, with 17 bases lying between them. The CDR3 covers 14 residues. Germline V gene lookup returns CDR1 ENHRY and CDR2 SYGVKD.

In its sample, this clone was seen once. The rearrangement links TRBV15 to TRBJ2-1; 9 bases agree with TRBD1. The CDR3 extends over 14 amino acids. Germline-derived CDR1 and CDR2 are LNHNV and YYDKDF (reference sequence). V was pared by 6 bases and J by 5 bases, with 5 bases of the junction left unmatched. The CDR3 region has the DNA TGTGCCACCAGACGAGACAGGGGGAACAATGAGCAGTTCTTC. Residues: CATRRDRGNNEQFF.

The rearrangement links TRBV6-1 to TRBJ1-3; perhaps TRBD1 as D (5 bases). The CDR3 runs 15 residues. Looked up from germline, CDR1 is MNHNS and CDR2 is SASEGT. Trimming stripped 7 bases from V and 1 base from J, with 14 bases between. The CDR3 region has the DNA TGTGCCAGCATTCAACAGGCCTTATCTGGAAACACCATATATTTT. Its protein product is CASIQQALSGNTIYF.

This chain joins TRBV7-9 and TRBJ2-1, with 8 bases lining up with TRBD2. With 1 base clipped from V and 4 bases from J, the junction kept 6 bases outside the gene matches. The CDR3 extends over 16 amino acids. Germline CDR1 SEHNR, CDR2 FQNEAQ (reference sequence). The CDR3 here is CASSLEGTRGYNEQFF. DNA for the CDR3: TGTGCCAGCAGCTTAGAAGGGACTAGGGGTTACAATGAGCAGTTCTTC. The full variable domain, with the rest looked up from reference TRBV7-9 and TRBJ2-1, is DTGVSQNPRHKITKRGQNVTFRCDPISEHNRLYWYRQTLGQGPEFLTYFQNEAQLEKSRLLSDRFSAERPKGSFSTLEIQRTEQGDSAMYLCASSLEGTRGYNEQFFGPGTRLTVL.

The J gene is TRBJ2-3, the V gene TRBV6-4; 12 nucleotides agree with TRBD2. Germline V gene data show CDR1 as MRHNA and CDR2 as SNTAGT. This CDR3 has 16 residues. With V trimmed by 3 bases and J by 3 bases, 4 bases remained unmatched. This chain's CDR3 is CASSEGTSGGTDTQYF. The CDR3 bases are TGTGCCAGCAGTGAGGGAACTAGCGGGGGGACAGATACGCAGTATTTT.

V is TRBV5-1 and J is TRBJ1-4, with D unresolved. With 2 bases removed from V and 7 bases from J, the gap between germline ends came to 12 bases. The CDR3 is made up of 14 amino acids. Germline lookup yields CDR1 SGHRS and CDR2 YFSETQ. The CDR3 nucleotides read TGCGCCAGCAGCTTCAGTGGGGAGGCTGAAAAACTGTTTTTT. This sequence encodes CASSFSGEAEKLFF.